These T cell receptor beta chains were read from a single sample in a study of CD8 T cells in ankylosing spondylitis. TCRdb ran MiXCR on the 5' RACE reads and lists one entry per CDR3 protein. This repertoire shows 250,000 to 350,000 distinct CDR3 sequences, roughly 20% found once; its top ten account for 7.5% to 9%. Sequencing input: blood, either unsorted or a sorted T cell fraction (not recorded which). These receptors were obtained from a male donor with ankylosing spondylitis or in good health (not recorded which). CDR3s leave out the opening cysteine and the closing phenylalanine or tryptophan.

v_call,j_call,cdr3_aa
TRBV6-5,TRBJ2-3,ASSSQADTQY
TRBV11-1,TRBJ2-1,ASSFRTSGKSSYNEQF
TRBV13,TRBJ1-3,ASSWTGTGNTIY
TRBV3-1,TRBJ2-2,ASSQDIGQLRPGELF
TRBV5-4,TRBJ2-6,ASSYGTGGRANVLT
TRBV28,TRBJ2-3,ASSLPGQGVGTDTQY
TRBV14,TRBJ2-1,ASSPDRPSEQF
TRBV20-1,TRBJ1-4,SAGETGGYEKLF
TRBV29-1,TRBJ2-1,SVSGPGEQF
TRBV4-1,TRBJ2-3,ASSPAGVDTQY
TRBV15,TRBJ1-1,ATSAHPTGTEAF
TRBV15,TRBJ2-1,ATSRDGGSYNEQF
TRBV28,TRBJ2-5,ASSPPGLAGGKTQY
TRBV10-2,TRBJ2-5,ASSEPVALETQY
TRBV9,TRBJ2-2,ASSVMTGNTGELF
TRBV3-1,TRBJ2-3,ASSRQVRTDTQY
TRBV4-1,TRBJ2-2,ASSSPGQGTNTGELF
TRBV5-6,TRBJ2-5,ASSPWTNEETQY
TRBV7-8,TRBJ1-1,ASSLGGNEGAF
TRBV5-1,TRBJ2-5,ASSLWSSQETQY
TRBV24-1,TRBJ2-1,ATSDPTSGGSDEQF
TRBV6-1,TRBJ2-1,ASSPNLALGEQF
TRBV9,TRBJ2-2,ASSVSRVTGELF
TRBV5-1,TRBJ1-1,ASSWTPPGGT
TRBV2,TRBJ1-4,ASSDIGEKLF
TRBV5-1,TRBJ1-6,ASSLGIPGQGGSPLH
TRBV11-2,TRBJ2-1,ASRSRFGTGTYNEQF
TRBV7-7,TRBJ1-4,ASSLDYRDRGEKLF
TRBV5-1,TRBJ1-5,ASRREINQPQH
TRBV29-1,TRBJ2-2,SVEGRGIYTGELF
TRBV29-1,TRBJ2-3,SVRLPSGGALSTDTQY
TRBV2,TRBJ2-1,ASRRAGGFYEQF
TRBV5-1,TRBJ2-5,ASSSGQGGETQY
TRBV4-1,TRBJ1-6,ASSQDYGPGPPLH
TRBV5-1,TRBJ2-2,ASSLKQGATGELF
TRBV27,TRBJ2-1,ASSLRARLGYNEQF
TRBV11-1,TRBJ2-5,ASTLRPPGLARETQY
TRBV3-1,TRBJ2-1,ASSQPFGRGDEQF
TRBV11-2,TRBJ2-1,ASSSNLLGHGIPNEQF
TRBV5-1,TRBJ1-2,ASSGRTGTNYGYT
TRBV3-1,TRBJ2-2,ASSQDWAGIELF
TRBV12-3/TRBV12-4,TRBJ2-1,ASSLRGIINEQF
TRBV27,TRBJ1-5,ASKGIEPNQPQH
TRBV6-5,TRBJ1-2,ASSYSGYGYT
TRBV12-3/TRBV12-4,TRBJ2-4,ASSTGTRSPGIQY
TRBV12-3/TRBV12-4,TRBJ1-1,ASSLVAGRGVAF